Listed below are T cell receptor beta chains from one sample, sequenced in a study of T-cell memory formation after mild COVID-19. TCRdb passed the 5' RACE reads through MiXCR, listing each CDR3 protein once. The sample includes 580,000 or so distinct CDR3 sequences, approximately 15% of them seen just once. The source material was PBMCs or a T cell subset sorted from them (not recorded which). Receptors were obtained from an adult woman who had mild COVID-19 (a few samples of this study predate the infection). Cell type and time point are not known. Each CDR3 is given with its conserved first and last residue. Each record gives: J gene, V gene, clone size, D gene, CDR3 protein, CDR3 DNA. D genes are given only for firm matches. Part of the rows lack a size; the others show once, few, many or a class for expanded clones.

>TRBJ2-5|TRBV24-1|few|.
CATSDPGPLSETQYF
TGTGCCACCAGTGATCCGGGACCGCTCTCGGAGACCCAGTACTTC
>TRBJ2-7|TRBV3-1|few|TRBD1
CASRQRTGANEQYF
TGTGCCAGCAGACAACGGACAGGGGCTAACGAGCAGTACTTC
>TRBJ2-1|TRBV3-1|.|.
CASSRSGASYNEQFF
TGTGCCAGCAGCCGTTCGGGGGCTTCCTACAATGAGCAGTTCTTC
>TRBJ1-1|TRBV7-9|.|.
CASSSLQGPNTEAFF
TGTGCCAGCAGCTCATTACAGGGACCGAACACTGAAGCTTTCTTT
>TRBJ2-7|TRBV12-3/TRBV12-4|.|TRBD1
CASKLQQGGYEQYF
TGTGCCAGCAAACTCCAACAGGGGGGCTACGAGCAGTACTTC
>TRBJ2-1|TRBV5-1|many|.
CASSSETGRGGYNEQFF
TGCGCCAGCAGCTCGGAAACTGGGCGTGGAGGATACAATGAGCAGTTCTTC
>TRBJ1-2|TRBV19|.|TRBD1
CASSIAGQGFSPNYGYTF
TGTGCCAGTAGTATAGCGGGACAGGGATTCAGCCCGAACTATGGCTACACCTTC
>TRBJ2-2|TRBV12-3/TRBV12-4|.|TRBD2
CASSLSNLAGALNTGELFF
TGTGCCAGCAGTCTTAGCAACCTAGCGGGAGCCCTGAACACCGGGGAGCTGTTTTTT
>TRBJ2-3|TRBV7-2|many|.
CASSLEGRSTDTQYF
TGTGCCAGCAGCTTAGAAGGCAGAAGCACAGATACGCAGTATTTT
>TRBJ2-3|TRBV7-8|.|TRBD2
CASSPTSGSSDTQYF
TGTGCCAGCAGCCCGACTAGCGGGAGTTCAGATACGCAGTATTTT
>TRBJ2-2|TRBV7-3|.|.
CASSLIGLTNTGELFF
TGTGCCAGCAGCTTAATAGGGCTCACGAACACCGGGGAGCTGTTTTTT
>TRBJ1-4|TRBV29-1|.|.
CSVAGLLGHSNEKLFF
TGCAGCGTTGCGGGACTTTTAGGACATTCTAATGAAAAACTGTTTTTT
>TRBJ2-7|TRBV2|few|TRBD1
CASSVQGAHEQYF
TGTGCCAGCAGTGTACAGGGGGCCCACGAGCAGTACTTC
>TRBJ1-1|TRBV19|.|.
CASSWLLEAFF
TGTGCCAGTAGCTGGTTGCTTGAAGCTTTCTTT
>TRBJ2-1|TRBV5-1|few|.
CASRMQSSYNEQFF
TGCGCCAGCAGAATGCAGAGCTCCTACAATGAGCAGTTCTTC
>TRBJ2-5|TRBV7-2|few|TRBD1
CASSLAVTGSQETQYF
TGTGCCAGCAGCTTAGCGGTGACAGGGAGCCAAGAGACCCAGTACTTC
>TRBJ2-5|TRBV7-2|few|.
CASSSGGGRRGETQYF
TGTGCCAGCAGCTCCGGGGGCGGGCGGCGAGGAGAGACCCAGTACTTC
>TRBJ2-1|TRBV6-5|few|TRBD1
CASSYSQGVMGEQFF
TGTGCCAGCAGTTACTCACAGGGGGTCATGGGAGAGCAGTTCTTC
>TRBJ2-3|TRBV7-3|few|.
CASSPYLSTDTQYF
TGTGCCAGCAGCCCCTATCTTAGCACAGATACGCAGTATTTT
>TRBJ2-3|TRBV20-1|few|.
CSARRTAGTDTQYF
TGCAGTGCTAGAAGGACAGCAGGCACAGATACGCAGTATTTT
>TRBJ1-1|TRBV7-9|few|.
CASNQQGSNTEAFF
TGTGCCAGCAACCAACAGGGTAGCAACACTGAAGCTTTCTTT
>TRBJ1-2|TRBV3-1|.|TRBD1
CASSHGQGGGYTF
TGTGCCAGCAGCCATGGACAGGGCGGGGGCTACACCTTC
>TRBJ2-3|TRBV5-1|many|TRBD2
CASSSSGTRDTQYF
TGCGCCAGCAGCTCCTCCGGGACTAGAGATACGCAGTATTTT
>TRBJ2-5|TRBV5-1|few|.
CASSFGGTQETQYF
TGCGCCAGCAGCTTTGGTGGGACCCAAGAGACCCAGTACTTC
>TRBJ1-4|TRBV7-9|.|.
CASSPDRRKLFF
TGTGCCAGCAGCCCGGACCGTCGAAAACTGTTTTTT
>TRBJ2-7|TRBV9|.|TRBD2
CASSVTGTRGSEQYF
TGTGCCAGCAGCGTAACCGGGACTAGAGGTAGCGAGCAGTACTTC
>TRBJ1-1|TRBV5-1|few|TRBD1
CASSPTGGRFSNTEAFF
TGCGCCAGCAGTCCTACAGGGGGCAGGTTTTCGAACACTGAAGCTTTCTTT
>TRBJ2-6|TRBV5-5|few|TRBD1
CASSLAHPGGAGANVLTF
TGTGCCAGCAGCTTGGCCCACCCAGGGGGTGCTGGGGCCAACGTCCTGACTTTC
>TRBJ2-7|TRBV7-9|.|.
CASSLNLGYEQYF
TGTGCCAGCAGCTTAAACTTAGGCTACGAGCAGTACTTC
>TRBJ1-1|TRBV12-3/TRBV12-4|.|.
CASTAGLLSTEAFF
TGTGCCAGCACCGCGGGACTGCTTTCGACTGAAGCTTTCTTT
>TRBJ2-3|TRBV7-3|.|.
CASSLGGSGLTQYF
TGTGCCAGCAGCTTAGGGGGCTCTGGACTAACGCAGTATTTT
>TRBJ2-5|TRBV20-1|few|.
CSAMPGPQETQYF
TGCAGTGCTATGCCAGGGCCCCAAGAGACCCAGTACTTC
>TRBJ2-2|TRBV4-3|.|.
CASSQDKGQKSLTGELFF
TGCGCCAGCAGCCAAGATAAAGGACAGAAGAGCCTAACCGGGGAGCTGTTTTTT
>TRBJ2-2|TRBV4-2|.|TRBD2
CASSQNLAGGPSGELFF
TGTGCCAGCAGCCAGAACCTAGCGGGGGGCCCCTCCGGGGAGCTGTTTTTT
>TRBJ1-1|TRBV7-8|few|.
CASSSPTGKLTEAFF
TGTGCCAGCAGCTCCCCCACAGGGAAGCTAACTGAAGCTTTCTTT
>TRBJ2-5|TRBV20-1|.|.
CSARVTGEGETQYF
TGCAGTGCTAGAGTTACGGGGGAAGGGGAGACCCAGTACTTC
>TRBJ2-4|TRBV4-1|.|TRBD1
CASSQGQGAKNIQYF
TGCGCCAGCAGCCAAGGGCAGGGGGCTAAAAACATTCAGTACTTC
>TRBJ1-2|TRBV11-2|.|TRBD1
CASSSLLKTGENGYTF
TGTGCCAGCAGCTCCCTGCTCAAGACAGGGGAAAATGGCTACACCTTC
>TRBJ2-3|TRBV4-3|few|TRBD1
CASSQEGPGGQYF
TGCGCCAGCAGCCAAGAAGGACCAGGGGGCCAGTATTTT
>TRBJ2-1|TRBV5-8|few|.
CASSLVRGPEAYNEQFF
TGTGCCAGCAGCTTGGTAAGGGGTCCGGAGGCCTACAATGAGCAGTTCTTC
>TRBJ1-1|TRBV7-8|few|.
CASSRDYGTEAFF
TGTGCCAGCAGCCGGGACTATGGCACTGAAGCTTTCTTT
>TRBJ1-1|TRBV9|.|.
CASSPDPAANTEAFF
TGTGCCAGCAGCCCCGACCCGGCCGCGAACACTGAAGCTTTCTTT
>TRBJ2-1|TRBV23-1|few|TRBD2
CASKGRGTSGGERTYNEQFF
TGCGCCAGCAAAGGAAGGGGTACTAGCGGGGGGGAAAGGACCTACAATGAGCAGTTCTTC
>TRBJ1-5|TRBV20-1|few|TRBD1
CSARPQGAGQPQHF
TGCAGTGCTAGACCCCAGGGGGCGGGTCAGCCCCAGCATTTT
>TRBJ1-2|TRBV27|few|.
CASSPQGSDGFINYGYTF
TGTGCCAGCAGTCCCCAGGGCTCCGACGGATTTATCAACTATGGCTACACCTTC